This TCR beta chain was sequenced for a study of T cell responses to AZD1222 COVID-19 vaccine. Sequenced by immunoSEQ multiplex PCR; TCRdb stores in-frame clones only, minus some. The repertoire consists of 84,000 or so clones, with 85% to 90% occurring once and the leading ten covering approximately 31%. The CDR3 extends over 14 amino acids. Germline values: CDR1 MNHEY, CDR2 SVGAGI. Trimming at V came to 7 bases and at J to 0 bases, leaving 4 bases not matched to a gene. This receptor was taken from an adult in good health. Material: peripheral blood, obtained on day 0 of AZD1222 vaccination. The chain joins TRBV6-5 to TRBJ2-3; 7 bases map to TRBD2. The CDR3, as DNA: TGTGCCAGCACCAAGGGAGGGAGCACAGATACGCAGTATTTT. It encodes CASTKGGSTDTQYF.